A selection of T cell receptor beta chains follows, all from one sample in a study of blood T cells in healthy people across ages. TCRdb independently ran MiXCR on the 5' RACE reads; one entry per CDR3 protein. The profile shows some 640,000 distinct CDR3 sequences, roughly 49% of them singletons. The sample comprised blood. These receptor sequences come from a woman aged 55-70 years in good health. Both conserved end residues are part of each CDR3. D genes are given only for firm matches. The size entry is marked missing in some rows and otherwise reads once, few, many or a size class.

j_call v_call d_call clone_size cdr3_nt cdr3_aa
TRBJ2-1 TRBV20-1 TRBD2 few TGCAGTGCTAGAAAAACTAGCGGGGGGTCCTACAATGAGCAGTTCTTC CSARKTSGGSYNEQFF
TRBJ2-1 TRBV6-5 . . TGTGCCAGCAGTTTGACCTTGGATGGCAATGAGCAGTTCTTC CASSLTLDGNEQFF
TRBJ2-3 TRBV6-6 TRBD2 . TGTGCCAGCAGTTATTCGAGACTAGCGGAAACCTCAGATACGCAGTATTTT CASSYSRLAETSDTQYF
TRBJ1-1 TRBV20-1 . . TGCAGTGCTAGAGTAGGGGGGGCGAACACTGAAGCTTTCTTT CSARVGGANTEAFF
TRBJ1-1 TRBV4-3 . . TGCGCCAGCAGCCAAAACCAGGGGTTCGGTGAAGCTTTCTTT CASSQNQGFGEAFF
TRBJ2-7 TRBV14 TRBD2 . TGTGCCAGCAGCACCGGGACTAGCCCTTACAATGAGCAGTACTTC CASSTGTSPYNEQYF
TRBJ1-3 TRBV5-1 . . TGCGCCAGCAGCTGGGTGACCGGCGATCCGGGAAACACCATATATTTT CASSWVTGDPGNTIYF
TRBJ1-1 TRBV28 . . TGTGCCAGCAAAGCGACAGTAATTGGTCGTGAAGCTTTCTTT CASKATVIGREAFF
TRBJ2-4 TRBV20-1 TRBD1 few TGCAGTGCTAGAGCCGCGGACAGGGCGGGAAACATTCAGTACTTC CSARAADRAGNIQYF
TRBJ2-5 TRBV20-1 TRBD2 . TGCAGTGCTAGAGATAGCCTAGCGGGAGTGAATGAGCAGTACTTC CSARDSLAGVNEQYF
TRBJ2-3 TRBV4-1 . . TGCGCCAGCAGCCAATTTCGACAGGCCACAGATACGCAGTATTTT CASSQFRQATDTQYF
TRBJ1-1 TRBV14 . . TGTGCCAGCAGCCCCATCCCAGGGACCCGCACTGAAGCTTTCTTT CASSPIPGTRTEAFF
TRBJ1-2 TRBV20-1 . few TGCAGTGCTAGGCGCAGGGAATCCAACTATGGCTACACCTTC CSARRRESNYGYTF
TRBJ1-2 TRBV7-9 TRBD1 few TGTGCCAGCAGTTCGGACAGGGACTATGGCTACACCTTC CASSSDRDYGYTF
TRBJ2-2 TRBV6-4 TRBD2 . TGTGCCAGCAGCGAAAGGGGAGGGAACGCGGGCACCGGGGAGCTGTTTTTT CASSERGGNAGTGELFF
TRBJ2-7 TRBV3-1 . few TGTGCCAGCAGCCAGGTTGGGGCCCGAGGAAAGAACGAGCAGTACTTC CASSQVGARGKNEQYF
TRBJ2-3 TRBV7-2 . . TGTGCCAGCAGCTTTTCTGACTCCACAGATACGCAGTATTTT CASSFSDSTDTQYF
TRBJ2-2 TRBV6-5 . once TGTGCCAGCAGCCGGGGGCCCGGGGAGCTGTTTTTT CASSRGPGELFF
TRBJ2-1 TRBV20-1 . . TGCAGTGCTAGAGATTTACGGCAGGGATACAATGAGCAGTTCTTC CSARDLRQGYNEQFF
TRBJ2-3 TRBV6-5 . . TGTGCCAGCAGCTTTACTTTCGAGACCTCAGGGCATACGCAGTATTTT CASSFTFETSGHTQYF
TRBJ1-1 TRBV7-8 . . TGTGCCAGCAGCCATTTTGTCAGGGGGAACACTGAAGCTTTCTTT CASSHFVRGNTEAFF
TRBJ2-1 TRBV5-1 . . TGCGCCAGCAGCGTGGCCGAAGAGGGGGGTGAGCAGTTCTTC CASSVAEEGGEQFF
TRBJ2-3 TRBV20-1 . . TGCAGTGCTAGAGTAGACTCCGGTAAACGAGATACGCAGTATTTT CSARVDSGKRDTQYF
TRBJ1-1 TRBV25-1 TRBD1 . TGTGCCAGCAGTGAATACGGCGGGGACAGCCTAGAAGCTTTCTTT CASSEYGGDSLEAFF
TRBJ2-1 TRBV29-1 . . TGCAGCGTTGGACTATTCAATGAGCAGTTCTTC CSVGLFNEQFF
TRBJ2-2 TRBV29-1 . . TGCAGCGTCGGGGACACCGAATGTGAGCTGTTTTTT CSVGDTECELFF
TRBJ1-6 TRBV6-5 . . TGTGCCAGCAGTTCGCCCCCGACATCCCAACCCCTCCACTTT CASSSPPTSQPLHF
TRBJ2-5 TRBV21-1 . . TGTGCCAGCAGCAACCTCAAAATCCAAGAGACCCAGTACTTC CASSNLKIQETQYF
TRBJ2-1 TRBV7-2 TRBD1 many TGTGCCAGCAGCTGGGGACAGGAGTTCAATGAGCAGTTCTTC CASSWGQEFNEQFF
TRBJ2-1 TRBV20-1 TRBD2 . TGCAGTGCTAGATTCCGAGCGGGGTCTATTTACAATGAGCAGTTCTTC CSARFRAGSIYNEQFF
TRBJ2-3 TRBV7-3 TRBD1 . TGTGCCAGCAGCCCTGGACAGGCGATAGATACGCAGTATTTT CASSPGQAIDTQYF
TRBJ1-2 TRBV10-3 TRBD1 once TGTGCCATCAGGCCAGGGACAGGGGCTGACTATGGCTACACCTTC CAIRPGTGADYGYTF
TRBJ2-1 TRBV5-1 . few TGCGCCAGCGGGGGGGGGCAAACCTACAATGAGCAGTTCTTC CASGGGQTYNEQFF
TRBJ2-7 TRBV28 TRBD1 . TGTGCCAGCAGTTCCACCGGGACAGAGACCTACGAGCAGTACTTC CASSSTGTETYEQYF
TRBJ2-7 TRBV28 TRBD2 . TGTGCCAGCAGAACTAGCGGACTTTACGAGCAGTACTTC CASRTSGLYEQYF
TRBJ2-3 TRBV29-1 TRBD2 few TGCAGCGTTGCATTAATACCCGGGACTAGCAAAGATACGCAGTATTTT CSVALIPGTSKDTQYF
TRBJ2-1 TRBV25-1 . . TGTGCCAGCAGTTCCCGGGACTCCAACAATGAGCAGTTCTTC CASSSRDSNNEQFF
TRBJ2-2 TRBV20-1 TRBD2 . TGCAGTGCTAAGCCGGGCGGGAGGGCCCAAACCGGGGAGTTGTTTTTT CSAKPGGRAQTGELFF
TRBJ2-7 TRBV20-1 . . TGCAGTGCTAGAGATCCGCGGGCCTACGAGCAGTACTTC CSARDPRAYEQYF
TRBJ2-1 TRBV28 . . TGTGCCAGCCAGGAAGCCGGAGGTCCGTCTGGGGATGAGCAGTTCTTC CASQEAGGPSGDEQFF
TRBJ2-6 TRBV9 . few TGTGCCAGCAGCGTACCCTCTGGGTTTGCTGGGGCCAACGTCCTGACTTTC CASSVPSGFAGANVLTF
TRBJ1-3 TRBV9 . . TGTGCCAGCAGCCCTCGGGGGCGAGATGGAAACACCATATATTTT CASSPRGRDGNTIYF
TRBJ1-2 TRBV27 . . TGTGCCAGCAGTTTTTTCAGGGGCGGGAGGTACTATGGCTACACCTTC CASSFFRGGRYYGYTF
TRBJ2-2 TRBV5-1 TRBD2 . TGCGCCAGCAGCTTGGGACTAGCAGGCACCACCGGGGAGCTGTTTTTT CASSLGLAGTTGELFF
TRBJ1-4 TRBV27 . few TGTGCCAGCAGTTCAACCCAGGGGAGGCGAAAACTGTTTTTT CASSSTQGRRKLFF
TRBJ1-2 TRBV5-1 . few TGCGCCAGCAGCTTGGAGGTGGATCGCTATGGCTACACCTTC CASSLEVDRYGYTF
TRBJ1-2 TRBV4-3 . . TGCGCCAGCAGCCAAGTGTCGGGAGACTATGGCTACACCTTC CASSQVSGDYGYTF
TRBJ1-2 TRBV29-1 TRBD1 . TGCAGCGTTAGGGGGACAGGGGTTTTTCATGGCTACACCTTC CSVRGTGVFHGYTF
TRBJ2-7 TRBV24-1 . . TGTGCCACCAGTGATTTGAAGGGGCAGAGGTACAATGAGCAGTACTTC CATSDLKGQRYNEQYF
TRBJ2-3 TRBV20-1 TRBD1 . TGCAGTGCTAGACCGACAGGGGGCATCACAGATACGCAGTATTTT CSARPTGGITDTQYF
TRBJ2-1 TRBV7-2 . . TGTGCCAGCAGCTTGACGGGGGACACCTACAATGAGCAGTTCTTC CASSLTGDTYNEQFF